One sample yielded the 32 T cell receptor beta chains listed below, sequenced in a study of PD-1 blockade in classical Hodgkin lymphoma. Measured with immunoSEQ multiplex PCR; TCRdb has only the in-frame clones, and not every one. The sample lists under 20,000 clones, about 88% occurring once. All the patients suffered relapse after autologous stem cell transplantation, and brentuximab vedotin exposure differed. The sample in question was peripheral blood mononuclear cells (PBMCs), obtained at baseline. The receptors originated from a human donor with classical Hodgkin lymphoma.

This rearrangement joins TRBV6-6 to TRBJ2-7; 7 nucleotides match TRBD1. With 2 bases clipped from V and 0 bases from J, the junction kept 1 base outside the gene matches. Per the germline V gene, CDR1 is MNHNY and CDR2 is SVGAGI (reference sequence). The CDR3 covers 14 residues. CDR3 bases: TGTGCCAGCAGTTACGACAGGGTCTCCTACGAGCAGTACTTC. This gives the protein CASSYDRVSYEQYF.

This CDR3 reads CASSLSGDYGYTF. The DNA for the CDR3 is TGTGCCAGCAGCTTGAGCGGGGACTATGGCTACACCTTC. The chain has TRBV5-5 and TRBJ1-2, with no clear D. Looked up from germline, CDR1 is SGHKS and CDR2 is YYEKEE (reference sequence). The ends were cut back, 1 base at V and 3 bases at J, with 7 bases in the middle. This CDR3 region has 13 residues.

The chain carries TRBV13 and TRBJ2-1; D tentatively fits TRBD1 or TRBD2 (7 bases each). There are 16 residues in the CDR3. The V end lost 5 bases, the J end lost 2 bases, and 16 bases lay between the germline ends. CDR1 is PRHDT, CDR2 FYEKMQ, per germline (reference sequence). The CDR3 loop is CASSPRGSGAYNEQFF. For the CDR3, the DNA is TGTGCCAGCAGCCCCAGGGGGAGCGGGGCCTACAATGAGCAGTTCTTC.

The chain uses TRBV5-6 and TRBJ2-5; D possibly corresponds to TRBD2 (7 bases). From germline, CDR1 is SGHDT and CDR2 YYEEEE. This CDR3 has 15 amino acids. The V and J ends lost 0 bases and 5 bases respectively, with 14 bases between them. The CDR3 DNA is TGTGCCAGCAGCTTGGAACGCGGGGGCGTGGAGACCCAGTACTTC. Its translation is CASSLERGGVETQYF.

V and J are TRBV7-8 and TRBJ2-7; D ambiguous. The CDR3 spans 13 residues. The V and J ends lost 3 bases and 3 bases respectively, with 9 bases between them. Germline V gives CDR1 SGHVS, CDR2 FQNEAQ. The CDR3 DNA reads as TGTGCCAGCAGCTTCGGTAAGGACTACGAGCAGTACTTC. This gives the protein CASSFGKDYEQYF.

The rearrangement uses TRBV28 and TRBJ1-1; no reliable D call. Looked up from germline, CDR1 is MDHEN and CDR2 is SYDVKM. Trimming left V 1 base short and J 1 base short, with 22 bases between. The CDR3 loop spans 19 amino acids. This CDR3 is CASSLLVREGRVWNTEAFF. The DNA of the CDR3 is TGTGCCAGCAGTTTATTGGTTAGGGAAGGGAGAGTTTGGAACACTGAAGCTTTCTTT.

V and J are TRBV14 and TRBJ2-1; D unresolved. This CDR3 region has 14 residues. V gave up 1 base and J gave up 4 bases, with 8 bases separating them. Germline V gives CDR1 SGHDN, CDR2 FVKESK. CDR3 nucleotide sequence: TGTGCCAGCAGCCAAGGGGGTCGTTACAATGAGCAGTTCTTC. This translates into CASSQGGRYNEQFF.

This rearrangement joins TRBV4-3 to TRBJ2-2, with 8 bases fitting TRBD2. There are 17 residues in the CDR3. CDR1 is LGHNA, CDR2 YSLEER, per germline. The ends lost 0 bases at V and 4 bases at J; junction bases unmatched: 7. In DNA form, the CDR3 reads TGCGCCAGCAGCCAAGATTTAGCGGGGATCGGCACCGGGGAGCTGTTTTTT. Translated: CASSQDLAGIGTGELFF.

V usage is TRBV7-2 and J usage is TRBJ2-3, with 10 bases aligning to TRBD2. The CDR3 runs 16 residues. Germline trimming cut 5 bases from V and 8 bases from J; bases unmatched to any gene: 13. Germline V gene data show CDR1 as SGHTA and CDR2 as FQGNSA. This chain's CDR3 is CASSKGGAGGHITQYF. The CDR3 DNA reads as TGTGCCAGCAGCAAAGGGGGAGCGGGGGGGCACATTACGCAGTATTTT.

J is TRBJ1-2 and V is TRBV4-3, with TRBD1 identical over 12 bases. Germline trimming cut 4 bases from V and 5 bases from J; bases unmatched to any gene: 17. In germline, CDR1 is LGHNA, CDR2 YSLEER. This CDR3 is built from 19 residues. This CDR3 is CASSLGFVRDRGQDYGYTF. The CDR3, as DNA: TGCGCCAGCAGCCTCGGGTTTGTCCGGGACAGGGGGCAGGATTATGGCTACACCTTC.

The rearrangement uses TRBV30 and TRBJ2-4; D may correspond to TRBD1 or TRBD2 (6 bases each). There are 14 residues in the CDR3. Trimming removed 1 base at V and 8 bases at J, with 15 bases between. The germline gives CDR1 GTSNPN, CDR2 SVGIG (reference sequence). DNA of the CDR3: TGTGCCTGGAGTGCTGGGTCGGGGGCGTACATTCAGTACTTC. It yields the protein CAWSAGSGAYIQYF.

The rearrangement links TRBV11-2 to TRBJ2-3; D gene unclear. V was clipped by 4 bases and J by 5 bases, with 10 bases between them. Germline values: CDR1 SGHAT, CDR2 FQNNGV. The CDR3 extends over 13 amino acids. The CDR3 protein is CASSSGPKDTQYF. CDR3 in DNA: TGTGCCAGCAGCTCCGGCCCTAAAGATACGCAGTATTTT. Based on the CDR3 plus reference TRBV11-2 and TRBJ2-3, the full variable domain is EAGVAQSPRYKIIEKRQSVAFWCNPISGHATLYWYQQILGQGPKLLIQFQNNGVVDDSQLPKDRFSAERLKGVDSTLKIQPAKLEDSAVYLCASSSGPKDTQYFGPGTRLTVL.

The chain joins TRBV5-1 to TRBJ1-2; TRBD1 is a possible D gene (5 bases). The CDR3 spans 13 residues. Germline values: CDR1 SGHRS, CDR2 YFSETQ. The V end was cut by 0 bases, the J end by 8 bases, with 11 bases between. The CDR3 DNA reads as TGCGCCAGCAGCTTGGAGGGGACTCGGGGCTACACCTTC. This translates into CASSLEGTRGYTF.

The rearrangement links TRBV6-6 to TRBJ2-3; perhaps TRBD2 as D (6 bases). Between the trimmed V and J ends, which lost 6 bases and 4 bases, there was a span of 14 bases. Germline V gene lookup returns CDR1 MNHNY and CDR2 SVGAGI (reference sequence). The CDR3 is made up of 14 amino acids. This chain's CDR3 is CASREGPGADTQYF. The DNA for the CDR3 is TGTGCCAGCAGGGAGGGGCCCGGCGCAGATACGCAGTATTTT.

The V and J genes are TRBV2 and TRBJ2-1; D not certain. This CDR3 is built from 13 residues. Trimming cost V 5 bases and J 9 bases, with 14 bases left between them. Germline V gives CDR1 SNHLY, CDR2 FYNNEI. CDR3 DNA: TGTGCCAGCAGTCCGAGCCCCTCGAGTGAGCAGTTCTTC. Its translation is CASSPSPSSEQFF. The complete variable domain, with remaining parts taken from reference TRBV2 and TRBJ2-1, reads EPEVTQTPSHQVTQMGQEVILRCVPISNHLYFYWYRQILGQKVEFLVSFYNNEISEKSEIFDDQFSVERPDGSNFTLKIRSTKLEDSAMYFCASSPSPSSEQFFGPGTRLTVL.

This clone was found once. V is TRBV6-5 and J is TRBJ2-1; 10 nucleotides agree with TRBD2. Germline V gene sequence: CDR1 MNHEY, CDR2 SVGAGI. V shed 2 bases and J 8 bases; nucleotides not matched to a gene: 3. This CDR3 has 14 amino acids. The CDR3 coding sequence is TGTGCCAGCAGTTACGAGCGGGGGGGCTATGAGCAGTTCTTC. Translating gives CASSYERGGYEQFF.

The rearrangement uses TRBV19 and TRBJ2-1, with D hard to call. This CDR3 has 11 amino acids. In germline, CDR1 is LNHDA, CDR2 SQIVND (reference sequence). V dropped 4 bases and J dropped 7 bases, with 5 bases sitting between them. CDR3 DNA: TGTGCCAGTAGTAGCCCTAATGAGCAGTTCTTC. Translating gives CASSSPNEQFF.

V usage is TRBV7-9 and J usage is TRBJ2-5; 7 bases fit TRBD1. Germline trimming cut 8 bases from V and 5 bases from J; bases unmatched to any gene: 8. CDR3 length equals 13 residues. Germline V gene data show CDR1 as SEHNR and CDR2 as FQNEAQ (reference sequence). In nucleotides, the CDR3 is TGTGCCAGCGAAAGACAGGGACCCGAGACCCAGTACTTC. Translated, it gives CASERQGPETQYF. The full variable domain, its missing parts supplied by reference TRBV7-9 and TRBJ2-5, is DTGVSQNPRHKITKRGQNVTFRCDPISEHNRLYWYRQTLGQGPEFLTYFQNEAQLEKSRLLSDRFSAERPKGSFSTLEIQRTEQGDSAMYLCASERQGPETQYFGPGTRLLVL.

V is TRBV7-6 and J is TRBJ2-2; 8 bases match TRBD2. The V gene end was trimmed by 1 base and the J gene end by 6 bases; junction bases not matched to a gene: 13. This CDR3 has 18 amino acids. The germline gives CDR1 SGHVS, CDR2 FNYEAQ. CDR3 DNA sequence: TGTGCCAGCAGCTTAGGACGGGTAGGACTAGCCGAGGCCGGGGAGCTGTTTTTT. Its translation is CASSLGRVGLAEAGELFF.

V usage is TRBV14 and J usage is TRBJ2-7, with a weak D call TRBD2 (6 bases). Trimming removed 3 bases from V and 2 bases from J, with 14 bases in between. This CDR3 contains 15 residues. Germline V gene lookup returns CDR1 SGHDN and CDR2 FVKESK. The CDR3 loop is CASSHGLQYPYEQYF. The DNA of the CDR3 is TGTGCCAGCAGCCACGGACTACAATATCCCTACGAGCAGTACTTC.

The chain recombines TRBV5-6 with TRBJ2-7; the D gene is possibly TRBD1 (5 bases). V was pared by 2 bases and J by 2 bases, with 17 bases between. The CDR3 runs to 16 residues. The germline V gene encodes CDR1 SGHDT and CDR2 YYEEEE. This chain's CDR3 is CASSLVNAAGTYEQYF. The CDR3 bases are TGTGCCAGCAGCTTAGTAAATGCGGCAGGGACCTACGAGCAGTACTTC.

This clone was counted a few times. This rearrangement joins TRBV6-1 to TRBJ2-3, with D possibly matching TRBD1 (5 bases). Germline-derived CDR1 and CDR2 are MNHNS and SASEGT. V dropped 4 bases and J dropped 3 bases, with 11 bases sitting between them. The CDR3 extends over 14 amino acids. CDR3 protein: CASSGRVATDTQYF. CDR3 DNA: TGTGCCAGCAGTGGCAGGGTGGCGACAGATACGCAGTATTTT.

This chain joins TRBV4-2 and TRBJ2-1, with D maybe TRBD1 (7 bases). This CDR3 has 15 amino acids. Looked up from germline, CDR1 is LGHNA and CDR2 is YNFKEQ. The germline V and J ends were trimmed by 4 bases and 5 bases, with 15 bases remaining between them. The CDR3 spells CASSPSQGGHNEQFF. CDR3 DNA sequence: TGTGCCAGCAGCCCGAGCCAGGGGGGTCACAATGAGCAGTTCTTC.

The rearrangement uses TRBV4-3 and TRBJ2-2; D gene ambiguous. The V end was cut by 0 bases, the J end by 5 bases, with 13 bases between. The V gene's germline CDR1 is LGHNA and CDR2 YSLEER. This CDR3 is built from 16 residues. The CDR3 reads CASSQDLSLGTGELFF. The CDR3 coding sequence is TGCGCCAGCAGCCAAGATCTAAGCTTGGGGACCGGGGAGCTGTTTTTT.

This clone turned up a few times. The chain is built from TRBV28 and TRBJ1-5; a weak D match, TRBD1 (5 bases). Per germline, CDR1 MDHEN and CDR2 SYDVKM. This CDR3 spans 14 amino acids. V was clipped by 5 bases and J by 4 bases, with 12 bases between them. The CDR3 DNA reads TGTGCCAGCAGTCCCGACAGCCTAAATCAGCCCCAGCATTTT. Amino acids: CASSPDSLNQPQHF.

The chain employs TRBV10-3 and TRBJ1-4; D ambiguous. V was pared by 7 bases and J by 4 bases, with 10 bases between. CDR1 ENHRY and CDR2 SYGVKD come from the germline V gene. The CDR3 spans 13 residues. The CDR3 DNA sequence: TGTGCCATCAATAAGGAAATTAATGAAAAACTGTTTTTT. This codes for CAINKEINEKLFF.

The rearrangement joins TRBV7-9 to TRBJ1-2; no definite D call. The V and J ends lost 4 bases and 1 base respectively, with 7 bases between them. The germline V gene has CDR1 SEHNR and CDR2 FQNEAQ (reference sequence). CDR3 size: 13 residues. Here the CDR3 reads CASSSVVNYGYTF. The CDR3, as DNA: TGTGCCAGCAGCTCAGTGGTTAACTATGGCTACACCTTC.

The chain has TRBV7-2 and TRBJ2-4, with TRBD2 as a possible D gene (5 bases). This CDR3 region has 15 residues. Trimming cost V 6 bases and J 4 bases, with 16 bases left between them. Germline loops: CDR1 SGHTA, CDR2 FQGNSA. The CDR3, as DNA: TGTGCCAGCAGTCATGACGCTGGCGGGAAAAACATTCAGTACTTC. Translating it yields CASSHDAGGKNIQYF.

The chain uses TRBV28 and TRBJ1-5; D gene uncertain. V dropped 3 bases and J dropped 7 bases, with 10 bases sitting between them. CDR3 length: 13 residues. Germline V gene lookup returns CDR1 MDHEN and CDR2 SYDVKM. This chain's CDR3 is CASSFKENQPQHF. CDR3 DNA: TGTGCCAGCAGTTTCAAGGAGAACCAGCCCCAGCATTTT. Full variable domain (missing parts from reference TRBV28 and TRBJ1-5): DVKVTQSSRYLVKRTGEKVFLECVQDMDHENMFWYRQDPGLGLRLIYFSYDVKMKEKGDIPEGYSVSREKKERFSLILESASTNQTSMYLCASSFKENQPQHFGDGTRLSIL.

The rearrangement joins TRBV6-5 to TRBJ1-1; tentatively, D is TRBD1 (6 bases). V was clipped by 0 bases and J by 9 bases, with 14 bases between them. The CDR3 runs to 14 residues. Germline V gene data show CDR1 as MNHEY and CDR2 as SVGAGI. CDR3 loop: CASSYSTGTQKAFF. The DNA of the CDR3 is TGTGCCAGCAGTTACTCTACAGGGACCCAAAAAGCTTTCTTT.

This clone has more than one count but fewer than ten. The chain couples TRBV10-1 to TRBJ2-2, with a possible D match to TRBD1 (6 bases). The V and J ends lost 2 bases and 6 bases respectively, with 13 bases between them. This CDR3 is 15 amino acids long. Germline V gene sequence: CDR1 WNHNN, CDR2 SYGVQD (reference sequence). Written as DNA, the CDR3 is TGCGCCAGCAGTGAGGGACAGCTGGGGGCCGGGGAGCTGTTTTTT. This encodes CASSEGQLGAGELFF.

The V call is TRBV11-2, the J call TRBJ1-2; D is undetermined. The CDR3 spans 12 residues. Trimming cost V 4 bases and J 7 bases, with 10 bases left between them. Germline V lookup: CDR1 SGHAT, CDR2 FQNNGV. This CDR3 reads CASSSGAAGYTF. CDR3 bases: TGTGCCAGCAGCTCCGGCGCGGCTGGCTACACCTTC.